These 26 T cell receptor beta chains came from one sample sequenced in a study of identifying expanded T cells in peripheral blood. Repertoires were generated with immunoSEQ multiplex PCR, while TCRdb's copy carries only in-frame clones and drops some. Of approximately 100,000 clones in the sample, about 89% are singletons; the top ten hold 15% to 20%. Sequencing was carried out using blood. Receptors originate from a person aged 18 to 75 in good health.

J is TRBJ1-6 and V is TRBV4-3; D unresolved. The CDR3 has 17 residues. From germline, CDR1 is LGHNA and CDR2 YSLEER. The V end lost 1 base, the J end lost 6 bases, and 16 bases lay between the germline ends. CDR3 bases: TGCGCCAGCAGCCAAGCGGGTGGAGGGCCCCGTAATTCACCCCTCCACTTT. Protein: CASSQAGGGPRNSPLHF.

V usage is TRBV4-2 and J usage is TRBJ2-7, with 9 bases aligning to TRBD2. The CDR3 is made up of 16 amino acids. Germline loops: CDR1 LGHNA, CDR2 YNFKEQ. Trimming at V came to 3 bases and at J to 4 bases, leaving 10 bases not matched to a gene. CDR3 bases: TGTGCCAGCAGCCACGCTACCGCGGGGGGGCCGTACGAGCAGTACTTC. The encoded protein is CASSHATAGGPYEQYF.

This chain connects TRBV7-9 to TRBJ1-3; D call uncertain. Germline lookup yields CDR1 SEHNR and CDR2 FQNEAQ (reference sequence). V shed 7 bases and J shed 4 bases, with 5 bases lying between them. The CDR3 runs 11 residues. Here the CDR3 reads CASMEGNTIYF. CDR3 DNA: TGTGCCAGCATGGAGGGAAACACCATATATTTT.

Here the CDR3 reads CASSPTGNSGYEQYF. CDR3 DNA sequence: TGTGCCAGCAGTCCAACAGGGAATTCGGGCTACGAGCAGTACTTC. This chain uses TRBV6-6 with TRBJ2-7, with D possibly being TRBD1 (6 bases). The germline gives CDR1 MNHNY, CDR2 SVGAGI (reference sequence). The CDR3 covers 15 residues. V was cut by 5 bases and J by 3 bases, with 17 bases left in between.

V usage is TRBV9 and J usage is TRBJ2-3; D is unresolved. V lost 0 bases to trimming and J lost 2 bases, with 19 bases between them. The CDR3 consists of 18 residues. CDR1 and CDR2 (germline): SGDLS, YYNGEE. CDR3 loop: CASSVVGPGQKDTDTQYF. The CDR3 DNA reads as TGTGCCAGCAGCGTAGTTGGGCCGGGTCAAAAGGACACAGATACGCAGTATTTT.

The chain joins TRBV29-1 to TRBJ1-4; perhaps TRBD1 as D (5 bases). Germline CDR1 reads SQVTM; CDR2 reads ANQGSEA. Trimming shortened V by 2 bases and J by 3 bases, and 10 bases separated the two germline ends. There are 14 residues in the CDR3. Here the CDR3 reads CSVEYQGANEKLFF. In DNA form, the CDR3 reads TGCAGCGTTGAATATCAAGGGGCTAATGAAAAACTGTTTTTT.

The V gene is TRBV19, the J gene TRBJ1-1; D gene unclear. Germline lookup yields CDR1 LNHDA and CDR2 SQIVND (reference sequence). CDR3 length: 11 residues. Trimming removed 7 bases from V and 5 bases from J, with 8 bases in between. In DNA form, the CDR3 reads TGTGCCAGTACCCTGGGAACTGAAGCTTTCTTT. Amino acid sequence: CASTLGTEAFF.

J is TRBJ2-7 and V is TRBV19, with D maybe TRBD1 (6 bases). Germline lookup yields CDR1 LNHDA and CDR2 SQIVND (reference sequence). The CDR3 length is 14 residues. V lost 6 bases and J lost 6, with 18 bases in between. The CDR3: CASRTGTSVGEQYF. The CDR3 nucleotides are TGTGCCAGTAGAACGGGGACATCAGTCGGCGAGCAGTACTTC. The variable domain in full, completed from reference TRBV19 and TRBJ2-7, reads DGGITQSPKYLFRKEGQNVTLSCEQNLNHDAMYWYRQDPGQGLRLIYYSQIVNDFQKGDIAEGYSVSREKKESFPLTVTSAQKNPTAFYLCASRTGTSVGEQYFGPGTRLTVT.

This clone has a handful of counts. The chain is built from TRBV6-5 and TRBJ1-6, with unresolved D. Germline V gives CDR1 MNHEY, CDR2 SVGAGI. This CDR3 is built from 12 residues. Deletions cut 6 bases from V and 8 bases from J, with 8 bases between. The CDR3 reads CASSSRYSPLHF. The DNA of the CDR3 is TGTGCCAGCAGCTCCCGATATTCACCCCTCCACTTT.

V and J are TRBV11-2 and TRBJ2-7; 7 nucleotides line up with TRBD2. The CDR3 is made up of 15 amino acids. V gave up 1 base and J gave up 0 bases; unmatched junction bases: 3. Germline assignment: CDR1 SGHAT and CDR2 FQNNGV. CDR3: CASSLGSGGSYEQYF. CDR3 nucleotides: TGTGCCAGCAGCTTAGGGTCGGGGGGCTCCTACGAGCAGTACTTC.

V is TRBV5-4 and J is TRBJ2-3; 8 bases line up with TRBD1. Germline CDR1 is SGHNT and CDR2 is YYREEE (reference sequence). With 6 bases clipped from V and 2 bases from J, the junction kept 11 bases outside the gene matches. This CDR3 has 16 amino acids. In DNA form, the CDR3 reads TGTGCCAGCATCAGGACAGGGTTGGGTTCCACAGATACGCAGTATTTT. Its protein is CASIRTGLGSTDTQYF.

The chain uses TRBV19 and TRBJ1-1; unclear D gene. This CDR3 is 14 amino acids long. V was pared by 2 bases and J by 4 bases, with 11 bases between. Germline assignment: CDR1 LNHDA and CDR2 SQIVND (reference sequence). CDR3 DNA sequence: TGTGCCAGTAGTATATCCCTGGGTATCACTGAAGCTTTCTTT. This encodes CASSISLGITEAFF.

This chain connects TRBV6-5 to TRBJ2-2; 7 bases line up with TRBD2. Germline values: CDR1 MNHEY, CDR2 SVGAGI. The CDR3 totals 14 residues. Losses at the gene ends were 9 bases for V and 1 base for J; bases not matched to a gene: 5. This chain's CDR3 is CASSRGVNTGELFF. DNA of the CDR3: TGTGCCAGTTCACGGGGGGTGAACACCGGGGAGCTGTTTTTT.

J is TRBJ2-7 and V is TRBV5-1, with D perhaps matching TRBD2 (5 bases). The CDR3 consists of 15 residues. CDR1 is SGHRS and CDR2 is YFSETQ in the germline V gene. V lost 0 bases and J lost 0, with 10 bases in between. This CDR3 is CASSLVAGSSYEQYF. The CDR3, as DNA: TGCGCCAGCAGCTTGGTGGCGGGTAGCTCCTACGAGCAGTACTTC. Full variable domain (outside the CDR3, taken from reference TRBV5-1 and TRBJ2-7): KAGVTQTPRYLIKTRGQQVTLSCSPISGHRSVSWYQQTPGQGLQFLFEYFSETQRNKGNFPGRFSGRQFSNSRSEMNVSTLELGDSALYLCASSLVAGSSYEQYFGPGTRLTVT.

On this clone itself: This is likely an artifact of a read error, given a far larger clone one base away. This sample includes further DNA sequences coding for the same CDR3. The genes are TRBV7-9 and TRBJ2-7; D possibly corresponds to TRBD2 (7 bases). V was pared by 5 bases and J by 0 bases, with 11 bases between. The CDR3 extends over 14 amino acids. CDR1 and CDR2 (germline): SEHNR, FQNEAQ (reference sequence). DNA of the CDR3: TGTGCCAGCAGCCCAGGGGACTACTCCTACGAGCAGTACTTC. It codes for CASSPGDYSYEQYF. The variable domain in full, completed from reference TRBV7-9 and TRBJ2-7, reads DTGVSQNPRHKITKRGQNVTFRCDPISEHNRLYWYRQTLGQGPEFLTYFQNEAQLEKSRLLSDRFSAERPKGSFSTLEIQRTEQGDSAMYLCASSPGDYSYEQYFGPGTRLTVT.

The V and J genes are TRBV25-1 and TRBJ1-2; no definite D call. The ends were cut back, 2 bases at V and 8 bases at J, with 21 bases in the middle. The CDR3 has 16 amino acids. The germline V gene has CDR1 MGHDK and CDR2 SYGVNS. In DNA, the CDR3 is TGTGCCAGCAGTGAAATTGGTCCCCTTGGGCCTTACGGCTACACCTTC. The encoded protein is CASSEIGPLGPYGYTF.

The rearrangement links TRBV6-1 to TRBJ1-6; TRBD1 matches 9 bases. The V gene's germline CDR1 is MNHNS and CDR2 SASEGT. V shed 4 bases, J shed 9 bases, and the junction held 7 bases outside the gene matches. This CDR3 spans 15 amino acids. CDR3 in DNA: TGTGCCAGCAGTGGCTACAGGGGGCTTCCTTCACCCCTCCACTTT. Encoded protein: CASSGYRGLPSPLHF.

The rearrangement uses TRBV27 and TRBJ2-7, with unresolved D. The CDR3 spans 13 residues. Between the trimmed V and J ends, which lost 0 bases and 3 bases, there was a span of 6 bases. The germline V gene has CDR1 MNHEY and CDR2 SMNVEV (reference sequence). Here the CDR3 reads CASSLSGVYEQYF. The CDR3 nucleotides read TGTGCCAGCAGTTTATCCGGTGTCTACGAGCAGTACTTC.

The chain couples TRBV2 to TRBJ1-1; weak D call: TRBD1 (6 bases). CDR3 length: 13 amino acids. The germline V and J ends were trimmed by 5 bases and 1 base, with 8 bases remaining between them. Germline CDR1 and CDR2: SNHLY and FYNNEI. The CDR3 DNA sequence: TGTGCCAGCAGTCCACAGGGGAACACTGAAGCTTTCTTT. It is translated as CASSPQGNTEAFF.

The chain links TRBV15 to TRBJ2-1, with 8 bases lining up with TRBD2. The germline V gene has CDR1 LNHNV and CDR2 YYDKDF (reference sequence). CDR3 length: 16 residues. With 3 bases clipped from V and 4 bases from J, the junction kept 8 bases outside the gene matches. The CDR3 reads CATSSVAGGRYNEQFF. Written as DNA, the CDR3 is TGTGCCACCAGCAGTGTTGCGGGGGGCCGGTACAATGAGCAGTTCTTC. Looking up the rest from reference TRBV15 and TRBJ2-1 gives the full variable domain: DAMVIQNPRYQVTQFGKPVTLSCSQTLNHNVMYWYQQKSSQAPKLLFHYYDKDFNNEADTPDNFQSRRPNTSFCFLDIRSPGLGDTAMYLCATSSVAGGRYNEQFFGPGTRLTVL.

The chain joins TRBV15 to TRBJ2-5; TRBD1 agrees at 7 bases. The CDR3 length is 16 residues. Germline V gives CDR1 LNHNV, CDR2 YYDKDF (reference sequence). The junction had 14 bases not matched to a gene; V was cut back by 3 bases and J by 7 bases. The CDR3 spells CATSSPPGRGLGTQYF. In DNA form, the CDR3 reads TGTGCCACCAGCAGTCCCCCTGGTAGGGGGCTGGGGACCCAGTACTTC.

The chain combines TRBV6-5 with TRBJ1-2; the match to TRBD1 covers 9 bases. Germline V CDR1 and CDR2: MNHEY, SVGAGI. J gave up 5 bases and V 0 bases, and 1 base lay outside the gene matches. CDR3 length: 14 residues. CDR3 sequence (DNA): TGTGCCAGCAGTTACTCGGACAGGGGTTATGGCTACACCTTC. Translated, it gives CASSYSDRGYGYTF.

About this clone itself: Compared with germline, one end of the junction differs, possibly owing to a read error. The J gene is TRBJ1-1, the V gene TRBV20-1; the D gene is possibly TRBD1 (5 bases). From germline, CDR1 is DFQATT and CDR2 SNEGSKA (reference sequence). The CDR3 has 11 residues. The CDR3 DNA reads TGCAGTGCTCCCTCTGGGACCCCGTTGGTCTTT. Its translation is CSAPSGTPLVF.

CDR3 nucleotide sequence: TGTGCCAGCAGCCGGAACCTCAGGGGTGGTGAGACCCAGTACTTC. Residues: CASSRNLRGGETQYF. The rearrangement joins TRBV7-2 to TRBJ2-5, with a tentative D call TRBD1 (6 bases). Germline V gene lookup returns CDR1 SGHTA and CDR2 FQGNSA. The CDR3 length is 15 residues. The V end was cut by 5 bases, the J end by 5 bases, with 18 bases between.

The rearrangement uses TRBV12-5 and TRBJ1-4; the D is unclear. V was clipped by 6 bases and J by 6 bases, with 14 bases between them. The CDR3 contains 14 residues. The germline V gene encodes CDR1 LGHNT and CDR2 FRNRAP. The CDR3 loop reads CASGGGLGDEKLFF. DNA of the CDR3: TGTGCTAGTGGGGGTGGCCTCGGTGATGAAAAACTGTTTTTT. The whole variable domain, filled in from reference TRBV12-5 and TRBJ1-4, reads DARVTQTPRHKVTEMGQEVTMRCQPILGHNTVFWYRQTMMQGLELLAYFRNRAPLDDSGMPKDRFSAEMPDATLATLKIQPSEPRDSAVYFCASGGGLGDEKLFFGSGTQLSVL.

This chain uses TRBV28 with TRBJ1-6; D may be TRBD1 (6 bases). The CDR3 is 14 residues long. Trimming shortened V by 4 bases and J by 7 bases, and 11 bases separated the two germline ends. The V gene's germline CDR1 is MDHEN and CDR2 SYDVKM. The CDR3 DNA sequence: TGTGCCAGCAGTTCCGGGGGCGGGAATTCACCCCTCCACTTT. It translates to CASSSGGGNSPLHF.